This T cell receptor beta chain came from a study of T cell responses to AZD1222 COVID-19 vaccine. Study findings and constraints: With dominance at 160-218 and 743-854, vaccine-associated CD4 TCRs spanned spike. White British donors predominated, females outnumbered males, and clonal diversity was possibly underestimated. Nearly half of unique spike-specific TCRs reportedly avoided B.1.351 and B.1.1.7 mutated regions.

This CDR3 has 14 residues. The V and J ends lost 0 bases and 7 bases respectively, with 7 bases between them. Germline V gene data show CDR1 as LGHDT and CDR2 as YNNKEL (reference sequence). As concerns this clone: Its antigen is unknown.

Generated by immunoSEQ multiplex PCR, the TCRdb table keeps only in-frame clones and is missing some. The data contain tens of thousands of clones, 75% to 90% of them seen just once; the ten biggest clones take up over 13%. This TCR derives from an adult who received the AZD1222 COVID-19 vaccine. The material sequenced was peripheral blood, taken 28 days after the second AZD1222 dose. This chain joins TRBV3-1 (or the pseudogene TRBV3-2) and TRBJ1-6, with no clear D. DNA for the CDR3: TGTGCCAGCAGCCAAGACGGAAAAAATTCACCCCTCCACTTT. Its translation: CASSQDGKNSPLHF.